Listed here is a single T cell receptor (beta chain). Germline CDR1 reads SGDLS; CDR2 reads YYNGEE. Trimming removed 3 bases from V and 0 bases from J; junction bases left unmatched: 9. The CDR3 is 18 residues long. Source study methods: It was from reference gene primer amplification that nucleated cell counts were estimated. The table came from immunoSEQ multiplex PCR; TCRdb's copy has only in-frame clones and leaves some out. The V and J calls and clone size are taken from that table; D and trimming were inferred from the DNA. The sample yields 200,000 to 250,000 clones, around 85% seen once. The entry originates in a study of blood T cell repertoires in COVID-19. The wider study: PBMCs, B-cell-depleted T cells, or T cells provided the cDNA or gDNA that made up the material.

This rearrangement joins TRBV9 to TRBJ2-6; 7 positions agree with TRBD1. This receptor was identified in a woman aged 45-65 years with acute or convalescent COVID-19. The sequencing sample was made of peripheral blood. The CDR3 coding sequence is TGTGCCAGCAGCGCTGAAGGGGGACAGACCTCTGGGGCCAACGTCCTGACTTTC. This encodes CASSAEGGQTSGANVLTF.